Listed below are T cell receptor beta chains from one sample, sequenced in a study of T cell changes during pregnancy in multiple sclerosis. Generated by immunoSEQ multiplex PCR, the TCRdb table keeps only in-frame clones and is missing some. The sample consists of over 70,000 clones, approximately 94% of them appearing once. The sample here was peripheral blood, taken in the third trimester of pregnancy. These TCRs come from a female donor with multiple sclerosis, enrolled in a pregnancy study. Both conserved end residues are trimmed from each CDR3. A D gene is named only where the DNA matches it firmly.

v_gene | d_gene | CDR3aa
TRBV28 | . | ASSLEGEAF
TRBV7-9 | . | ASSLAQDGNEQF
TRBV28 | TRBD1 | ASNAGTVNEKLF
TRBV6-1 | . | ASSEEGAGGLDIQY
TRBV10-3 | TRBD2 | AINTAGGRNEQF
TRBV19 | TRBD1 | ASSILDRPNYGYT
TRBV19 | TRBD1 | ASSKGQGDGYT
TRBV10-1 | . | ASSEVGGMNTEAF
TRBV13 | . | ASSLGRGDSDIQY
TRBV9 | . | ASSVTGHDETQY
TRBV2 | . | ASSRDNQPQH
TRBV18 | TRBD2 | ASSAGTSDGNEQF
TRBV5-1 | TRBD1 | ASSLGTGGDNEQF
TRBV28 | . | ASILIGGSGELF
TRBV5-5 | . | ASSFYRDFTGELF
TRBV28 | . | ASSLVGSYEQY
TRBV6-1 | TRBD2 | ASSETSIDGTQY
TRBV2 | . | ASSYSRGRSIDEQF